This record looks at one TCR beta chain sequence and its context. TCRdb redid the calling of the RT-PCR reads with MiXCR, one entry per CDR3 protein. Here the sample spans about 680,000 distinct CDR3 sequences, 14% being singletons. Source material: memory CD4+ T cells from blood. The source is a female donor in good health, serving as a healthy control.

Written as DNA, the CDR3 is TGTGCCAGCAGCTTCACTAGCGGGAGAGGCAATGAGCAGTTCTTC. Protein product: CASSFTSGRGNEQFF. The chain employs TRBV11-2 and TRBJ2-1, with 11 bases fitting TRBD2. Looked up from germline, CDR1 is SGHAT and CDR2 is FQNNGV. The J segment lost 6 bases and the V segment lost 3 bases, leaving 4 bases of the junction unmatched. The CDR3 has 15 residues.